Sequencing of this TCR beta chain was carried out in a study of OX40 agonist ivuxolimab in advanced cancers. Study context: An agonistic anti-OX40 (CD134) antibody, ivuxolimab, was used to treat the patients.

Sequencing was performed with immunoSEQ multiplex PCR; in TCRdb, only in-frame clones are kept and a portion is missing. The sample has 65,000 to 90,000 clones; around 88% are singletons. Trimming stripped 1 base from V and 0 bases from J, with 10 bases between. The germline gives CDR1 MGHRA, CDR2 YSYEKL. CDR3 length: 16 residues. A word on this clone: Its antigen is currently unknown.

Overall study results and limits: Antigen targets of the expanded peripheral T cells went undetermined.

V usage is TRBV4-1 and J usage is TRBJ2-4, with D unclear. This sequence originates from an adult with an advanced solid tumor such as melanoma, head and neck, liver or kidney cancer. Material: CD4+ or CD8+ T cells sorted from blood, obtained in a trial of the OX40 agonist ivuxolimab. The CDR3 DNA is TGCGCCAGCAGCCAAGTGAACGTCCTAGCCAAAAACATTCAGTACTTC. Residues: CASSQVNVLAKNIQYF.